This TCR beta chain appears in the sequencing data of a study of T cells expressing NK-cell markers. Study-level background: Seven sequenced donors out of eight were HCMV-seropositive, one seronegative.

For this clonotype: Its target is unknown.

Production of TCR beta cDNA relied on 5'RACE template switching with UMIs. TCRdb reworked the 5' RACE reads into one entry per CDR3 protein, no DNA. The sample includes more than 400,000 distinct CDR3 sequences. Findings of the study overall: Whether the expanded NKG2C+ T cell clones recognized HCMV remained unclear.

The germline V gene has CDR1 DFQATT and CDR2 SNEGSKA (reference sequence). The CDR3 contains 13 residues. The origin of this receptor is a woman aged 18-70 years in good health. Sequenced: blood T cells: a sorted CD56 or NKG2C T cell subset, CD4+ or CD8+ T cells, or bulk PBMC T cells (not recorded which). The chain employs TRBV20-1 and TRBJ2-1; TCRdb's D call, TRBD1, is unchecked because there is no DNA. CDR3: CSAIRDVKYEQFF.